One and the same sample provided the 21 T cell receptor beta chains below, sequenced in a study of CD8 T cells in ankylosing spondylitis. TCRdb re-called the 5' RACE reads through MiXCR, storing one row per CDR3 protein. Among tens of thousands of distinct CDR3 sequences listed, about 17% were seen once. The sequenced sample was blood. The receptors here all came from a male donor with ankylosing spondylitis or in good health (not recorded which).

The V and J genes are TRBV5-1 and TRBJ2-5; D is perhaps TRBD1 (5 bases). Germline V gene sequence: CDR1 SGHRS, CDR2 YFSETQ. The CDR3 runs 15 residues. Trimming removed 3 bases from V and 1 base from J, with 13 bases in between. CDR3: CASSSRDRTQETQYF. Written as DNA, the CDR3 is TGCGCCAGCAGCTCTCGCGACAGAACCCAAGAGACCCAGTACTTC.

The rearrangement joins TRBV5-1 to TRBJ2-1; D is tentatively TRBD1 or TRBD2 (5 bases each). V shed 0 bases and J shed 5 bases, with 6 bases lying between them. This CDR3 has 13 amino acids. Germline lookup yields CDR1 SGHRS and CDR2 YFSETQ. This CDR3 reads CASSLGGDNEQFF. Here the CDR3 DNA reads TGCGCCAGCAGCTTGGGAGGGGACAATGAGCAGTTCTTC.

This clonotype was picked up a small number of times. This CDR3 is CASSFAGGTDTQYF. CDR3 coding DNA: TGTGCCAGCAGCTTTGCGGGAGGCACAGATACGCAGTATTTT. The gene calls are TRBV7-2 and TRBJ2-3; 7 nucleotides line up with TRBD2. With V trimmed by 3 bases and J by 1 base, 1 base remained unmatched. Germline-derived CDR1 and CDR2 are SGHTA and FQGNSA. The CDR3 length is 14 residues.

J is TRBJ1-5 and V is TRBV21-1; the listed D gene, TRBD1, was not tested against the DNA. TRBV21-1 is designated a pseudogene. This CDR3 has 17 residues. CDR3 nucleotides: TGTGCCACCAGGTCGGGAAAAGGACAGGAGTACAATCAGCCCCAGCATTTT. This translates into CATRSGKGQEYNQPQHF.

This clonotype was seen a few times. CDR3 loop: CASSLAQGGTEAFF. The CDR3 DNA reads as TGTGCCAGCAGCTTAGCCCAAGGGGGAACTGAAGCTTTCTTT. The chain joins TRBV7-9 to TRBJ1-1; D possibly corresponds to TRBD1 (6 bases). V was shortened by 0 bases and J by 5 bases, with 10 bases between the two germline ends. Germline V CDR1 and CDR2: SEHNR, FQNEAQ (reference sequence). There are 14 residues in the CDR3.

This clonotype was observed many times. The rearrangement joins TRBV5-1 to TRBJ2-7; D gene unclear. CDR3 length: 15 amino acids. Trimming stripped 4 bases from V and 1 base from J, with 15 bases between. CDR1 and CDR2 from the germline V gene are SGHRS and YFSETQ. The CDR3 coding sequence is TGCGCCAGCAGCCTCTCTTTAGGGATGTCCTACGAGCAGTACTTC. Its protein is CASSLSLGMSYEQYF.

The V call is TRBV28, the J call TRBJ2-7; 10 bases are shared with TRBD1. The CDR3 covers 16 residues. Germline CDR1 is MDHEN and CDR2 is SYDVKM. Unmatched junction bases numbered 12, after V lost 6 bases and J lost 4 bases. The CDR3 DNA follows: TGTGCCAGCAGCTCCGGGCCCCCGGGACAGGGGTACGAGCAGTACGTC. Protein product: CASSSGPPGQGYEQYV.

The gene calls are TRBV20-1 and TRBJ2-1; 8 bases line up with TRBD1. The J segment lost 1 base and the V segment lost 5 bases, leaving 10 bases of the junction unmatched. In germline, CDR1 is DFQATT, CDR2 SNEGSKA (reference sequence). The CDR3 contains 16 residues. The CDR3 spells CSAPQGQAGSYNEQFF. The DNA for the CDR3 is TGCAGTGCTCCACAGGGACAGGCAGGTTCCTACAATGAGCAGTTCTTC.

The chain joins TRBV6-6 to TRBJ2-7, with D unclear. V was clipped by 0 bases and J by 4 bases, with 7 bases between them. The CDR3 length is 13 residues. From germline, CDR1 is MNHNY and CDR2 SVGAGI (reference sequence). The CDR3 loop reads CASSYSTGYEQYV. DNA for the CDR3: TGTGCCAGCAGTTACTCGACCGGGTACGAGCAGTACGTC.

This clonotype was counted at least ten times. This rearrangement joins TRBV12-3 or TRBV12-4 to TRBJ2-1; 9 bases are shared with TRBD2. This CDR3 spans 13 amino acids. With 9 bases clipped from V and 6 bases from J, the junction kept 6 bases outside the gene matches. Written as DNA, the CDR3 is TGTGCCAGTTCGCGGGGGGGCCTCAATGAGCAGTTCTTC. This sequence encodes CASSRGGLNEQFF.

This clonotype was seen at least ten times. The chain couples TRBV5-1 to TRBJ1-1; a possible D gene is TRBD1 (5 bases). From germline, CDR1 is SGHRS and CDR2 YFSETQ. This CDR3 spans 14 amino acids. V lost 2 bases and J 6 bases, leaving 14 bases between the germline ends. The CDR3 DNA reads TGCGCCAGCAGCTTCGTTCGGGGGTCTGCTGAAGCTTTCTTT. It specifies CASSFVRGSAEAFF.

At least ten counts were recorded for this clonotype. V usage is TRBV9 and J usage is TRBJ2-3; D perhaps matches TRBD2 (6 bases). The CDR3 runs 15 residues. Germline V gene lookup returns CDR1 SGDLS and CDR2 YYNGEE. Trimming took off 0 bases at V and 9 bases at J, with 17 bases between the two ends. CDR3 in amino acids: CASSVATMGAGTQYF. Written as DNA, the CDR3 is TGTGCCAGCAGCGTAGCTACGATGGGAGCGGGCACGCAGTATTTT.

The V and J genes are TRBV14 and TRBJ2-2; unclear D gene. Germline loops: CDR1 SGHDN, CDR2 FVKESK. With 1 base removed from V and 7 bases from J, the gap between germline ends came to 13 bases. The CDR3 spans 15 residues. In DNA form, the CDR3 reads TGTGCCAGCAGCCAAGTCAACGTGGGCCACGGGGAGCTGTTTTTT. Its translation is CASSQVNVGHGELFF.

The V gene is TRBV7-6, the J gene TRBJ2-5; 13 positions agree with TRBD2. CDR3 size: 16 residues. V lost 6 bases, J lost 0 bases, and 4 bases stayed unmatched. From germline, CDR1 is SGHVS and CDR2 FNYEAQ. DNA for the CDR3: TGTGCCAGCAGTCCGGGACTAGCGGGATACCAAGAGACCCAGTACTTC. This encodes CASSPGLAGYQETQYF.

This clonotype was observed at least ten times. This rearrangement joins TRBV4-3 to TRBJ2-3; D might be TRBD2 (6 bases). Trimming removed 2 bases from V and 4 bases from J, with 10 bases in between. CDR1 is LGHNA, CDR2 YSLEER, per germline. The CDR3 covers 14 residues. The CDR3, as DNA: TGCGCCAGCAGCCAATGGGGGGAGGCAGATACGCAGTATTTT. This sequence encodes CASSQWGEADTQYF.

This clonotype appeared a few times. The CDR3 DNA sequence: TGTGCCTGGAGGCTCCAAGAGACCCAGTACTTC. As protein: CAWRLQETQYF. The chain recombines TRBV30 with TRBJ2-5; no reliable D call. The V gene lost 3 bases and the J gene lost 1 base, with 3 bases spanning the gap. The germline gives CDR1 GTSNPN, CDR2 SVGIG (reference sequence). The length of the CDR3 is 11 residues.

CDR3 residues: CASSYSKFVGDTGELFF. CDR3 bases: TGTGCCAGCAGTTACTCGAAATTTGTAGGGGACACCGGGGAGCTGTTTTTT. The gene calls are TRBV6-2 or TRBV6-3 and TRBJ2-2; possibly TRBD1 for D (5 bases). CDR3 length: 17 residues. V dropped 0 bases and J dropped 3 bases, with 14 bases sitting between them. CDR1 MNHEY and CDR2 SVGEGT come from the germline V gene.

This clonotype was observed a handful of times. The V and J genes are TRBV4-1 and TRBJ2-2; D may be TRBD1 (5 bases). V was trimmed by 3 bases and J by 8 bases, leaving 7 bases between them. CDR3 size: 12 residues. In germline, CDR1 is MGHRA, CDR2 YSYEKL. The CDR3 region has the DNA TGCGCCAGCAGCCAGGGGCGGGGGGAGCTGTTTTTT. Protein: CASSQGRGELFF.

This clonotype showed up many times. The chain uses TRBV6-4 and TRBJ2-1, with TRBD1 as a possible D gene (5 bases). CDR3 size: 15 residues. The germline CDR1 and CDR2 sequences are MRHNA and SNTAGT. V was clipped by 0 bases and J by 5 bases, with 11 bases between them. The CDR3 DNA reads TGTGCCAGCAGTGACTCAGGGGCTTCGCACAATGAGCAGTTCTTC. Protein product: CASSDSGASHNEQFF.

This clonotype was detected only a few times. The chain recombines TRBV7-3 with TRBJ2-1; no definite D call. CDR3 size: 16 residues. Germline V gene data show CDR1 as SGHTA and CDR2 as FQGTGA. Trimming removed 5 bases from V and 6 bases from J, with 20 bases in between. CDR3 bases: TGTGCCAGCAGCGTAGACCCGGACCCGAGGTTCAATGAGCAGTTCTTC. The encoded protein is CASSVDPDPRFNEQFF.

This clonotype was observed many times. The rearrangement joins TRBV7-9 to TRBJ2-1; D remains ambiguous. Trimming pared 1 base from V and 7 bases from J, leaving 11 bases between. From germline, CDR1 is SEHNR and CDR2 FQNEAQ (reference sequence). CDR3 length equals 14 residues. The CDR3 coding sequence is TGTGCCAGCAGCTTAGGTCCTCAGTTAAATGAGCAGTTCTTC. Translation: CASSLGPQLNEQFF.